This TCR beta chain was captured in a study of T cell responses to AZD1222 COVID-19 vaccine. As for the study in general: Recipients boosted at about 4 weeks or about 12 weeks are pooled.

The study's findings and limits: Breadth and depth of Spike-specific TCRs rose after two AZD1222 doses. White British donors predominated, females outnumbered males, and clonal diversity was possibly underestimated.

Sequenced by immunoSEQ multiplex PCR; TCRdb stores in-frame clones only, minus some. The sample has approximately 140,000 clones; more than 85% are singletons. As regards this clone: Its target is not known.

This CDR3 comprises 13 residues. V gave up 3 bases and J gave up 5 bases; unmatched junction bases: 4. Germline V lookup: CDR1 SGHNT, CDR2 YYREEE (reference sequence). Sequencing used peripheral blood, obtained on day 0 of AZD1222 vaccination. This receptor was obtained from an adult in good health. The rearrangement joins TRBV5-4 to TRBJ1-1, with 7 bases lining up with TRBD1. The CDR3 nucleotides read TGTGCCAGCAGCTCTGACAGGGTAACTGAAGCTTTCTTT. Translating it yields CASSSDRVTEAFF.